What follows describes a single TCR beta chain. The CDR3 consists of 14 residues. From germline, CDR1 is MDHEN and CDR2 SYDVKM. Trimming cost V 3 bases and J 5 bases; bases outside gene matches: 5. This entry comes from a study of T-cell memory formation after mild COVID-19. TCRdb redid the calling of the 5' RACE reads with MiXCR, one entry per CDR3 protein. The data show 350,000 or so distinct CDR3 sequences, 21% seen once. The specimen was PBMCs or a T cell subset sorted from them (not recorded which). This rearrangement joins TRBV28 to TRBJ2-5, with 8 bases aligning to TRBD1. This TCR derives from an adult woman who had mild COVID-19 (a few samples of this study predate the infection). Cell type and time point are not known. The CDR3 here is CASSFFRGRETQYF. CDR3 DNA sequence: TGTGCCAGCAGTTTCTTCAGGGGGCGGGAGACCCAGTACTTC.